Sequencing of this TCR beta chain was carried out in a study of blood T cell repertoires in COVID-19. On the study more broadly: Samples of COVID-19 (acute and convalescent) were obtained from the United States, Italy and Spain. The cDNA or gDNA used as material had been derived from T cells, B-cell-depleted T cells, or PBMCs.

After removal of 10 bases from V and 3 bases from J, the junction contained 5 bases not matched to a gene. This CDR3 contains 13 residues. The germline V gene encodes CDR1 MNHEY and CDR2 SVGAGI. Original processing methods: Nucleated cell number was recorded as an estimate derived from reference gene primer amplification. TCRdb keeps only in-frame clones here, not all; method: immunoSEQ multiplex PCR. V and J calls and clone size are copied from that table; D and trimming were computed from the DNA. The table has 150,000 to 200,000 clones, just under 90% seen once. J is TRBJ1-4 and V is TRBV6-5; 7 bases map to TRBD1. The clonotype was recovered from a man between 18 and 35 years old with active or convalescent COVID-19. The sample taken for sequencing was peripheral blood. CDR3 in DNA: TGTGCCACCGACAGGGTTCCTAATGAAAAACTGTTTTTT. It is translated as CATDRVPNEKLFF.